A selection of T cell receptor beta chains follows, all from one sample in a study of T cells in localized non-small cell lung cancer. Profiling relied on immunoSEQ multiplex PCR, and the TCRdb table lists in-frame clones only, not all of them. The data contain more than 20,000 clones, 70% to 90% of them singletons. The starting material was peripheral blood, obtained before any cancer treatment. The receptors come from a male donor older than 55 with stage I squamous cell lung carcinoma. Both conserved end residues are part of each CDR3. D genes are given only for firm matches. The size entry is marked missing in some rows and otherwise reads once, few, many or a size class.

- | - | TRBJ1-1 | TRBV5-6 | TGTGCCAGCAGCCCAGAATTCAGTGGGACTGAAGCTTTCTTT | CASSPEFSGTEAFF
TRBD2 | - | TRBJ2-3 | TRBV11-3 | TGTGCCAGCAGCCCAGGAGCGGGGGTTTACACAGATACGCAGTATTTT | CASSPGAGVYTDTQYF
- | - | TRBJ1-2 | TRBV11-3 | TGTGCCAGCAGCTTAATAGTACAAGTCAACTATGGCTACACCTTC | CASSLIVQVNYGYTF
- | - | TRBJ1-5 | TRBV5-5 | TGTGCCAGCAGCCGAAATGACGGCAGCAATCAGCCCCAGCATTTT | CASSRNDGSNQPQHF
- | - | TRBJ1-1 | TRBV19 | TGTGCCAGCACCCGTATCGGGAGTCTCATGAACACTGAAGCTTTCTTT | CASTRIGSLMNTEAFF
- | - | TRBJ1-2 | TRBV19 | TGTGCCAGTAGTAAAGGACTGAACTATGGCTACACCTTC | CASSKGLNYGYTF
- | once | TRBJ1-2 | TRBV2 | TGTGCCAGCAGTGAAGAGGAGCGGTCCTATGGCTACACCTTC | CASSEEERSYGYTF
- | - | TRBJ1-1 | TRBV18 | TGTGCCAGCTCACCCAGGACAGACACTGAAGCTTTCTTT | CASSPRTDTEAFF
TRBD1 | - | TRBJ1-1 | TRBV10-3 | TGTGCCACCCAAAAAACGGACAGGGGGCCGAACACTGAAGCTTTCTTT | CATQKTDRGPNTEAFF
TRBD1 | few | TRBJ1-5 | TRBV2 | TGTGCCAGCAGGGAGGCCGACAGGGGCAATCAGCCCCAGCATTTT | CASREADRGNQPQHF
- | - | TRBJ2-7 | TRBV5-4 | TGTGCCAGCAGCTTGGGGTCCTCCAGGGGTTCCGCCTACGAGCAGTACTTC | CASSLGSSRGSAYEQYF
TRBD1 | - | TRBJ2-7 | TRBV29-1 | TGCAGCTTCCGACAGGGAACCCACGAGCAGTACTTC | CSFRQGTHEQYF
TRBD1 | - | TRBJ2-3 | TRBV9 | TGTGCCAGCAGCGCGACAGGGCTCAGCACAGATACGCAGTATTTT | CASSATGLSTDTQYF
TRBD1 | - | TRBJ2-6 | TRBV27 | TGTGCCAGCAGCAAGGACAGGGTGTCTGGGGCCAACGTCCTGACTTTC | CASSKDRVSGANVLTF